Each of the 9 T cell receptor beta chains below was sequenced from the same sample in a study of cytomegalovirus exposure and HLA in healthy donors. The PCR contained 60 Vbeta and 13 Jbeta primers. Clones were read by immunoSEQ multiplex PCR, and TCRdb kept only the in-frame ones, dropping some. The sample lists some 120,000 clones, over 60% occurring once. The specimen sequenced was PBMCs. The receptors derive from a human donor in good health.

This rearrangement joins TRBV19 to TRBJ2-7, with a possible D match to TRBD2 (5 bases). This CDR3 comprises 15 residues. Germline CDR1 is LNHDA and CDR2 is SQIVND (reference sequence). V gave up 6 bases and J gave up 3 bases, with 18 bases separating them. CDR3: CASSEEGGGHYEQYF. The CDR3 region has the DNA TGTGCCAGTAGCGAAGAGGGTGGCGGTCACTACGAGCAGTACTTC. The full variable domain, completed using reference TRBV19 and TRBJ2-7, is DGGITQSPKYLFRKEGQNVTLSCEQNLNHDAMYWYRQDPGQGLRLIYYSQIVNDFQKGDIAEGYSVSREKKESFPLTVTSAQKNPTAFYLCASSEEGGGHYEQYFGPGTRLTVT.

The chain links TRBV4-1 to TRBJ1-5, with D hard to call. Looked up from germline, CDR1 is MGHRA and CDR2 is YSYEKL. The CDR3 totals 13 residues. V was clipped by 0 bases and J by 4 bases, with 4 bases between them. CDR3 residues: CASSQEYNQPQHF. CDR3 DNA: TGCGCCAGCAGCCAAGAGTATAATCAGCCCCAGCATTTT.

The chain joins TRBV9 to TRBJ1-5, with D maybe TRBD1 (6 bases). This CDR3 comprises 15 residues. The germline CDR1 and CDR2 sequences are SGDLS and YYNGEE. Trimming took off 3 bases at V and 9 bases at J, with 19 bases between the two ends. The DNA for the CDR3 is TGTGCCAGCAGCGATTATGGGGAGGGGGGATCGCCCCAGCATTTT. As protein: CASSDYGEGGSPQHF. The whole variable domain, filled in from reference TRBV9 and TRBJ1-5, reads DSGVTQTPKHLITATGQRVTLRCSPRSGDLSVYWYQQSLDQGLQFLIQYYNGEERAKGNILERFSAQQFPDLHSELNLSSLELGDSALYFCASSDYGEGGSPQHFGDGTRLSIL.

In DNA, the CDR3 is TGTGCCAGCAGTTCTCGGACAGGGACTTACGGCTACACCTTC. This encodes CASSSRTGTYGYTF. The V and J genes are TRBV2 and TRBJ1-2; TRBD1 agrees at 8 bases. The V and J ends lost 5 bases and 8 bases, in that order; junction bases with no gene match: 10. The germline V gene encodes CDR1 SNHLY and CDR2 FYNNEI. CDR3 length equals 14 residues.

This clone has more than one count but fewer than ten. V and J are TRBV7-9 and TRBJ1-4, with a tentative D call TRBD1 (5 bases). From germline, CDR1 is SEHNR and CDR2 FQNEAQ (reference sequence). CDR3 size: 14 residues. V lost 7 bases and J lost 8, with 17 bases in between. The CDR3 DNA reads as TGTGCCAGCACCCACGGGGGGATTTTCGAAAAACTGTTTTTT. It codes for CASTHGGIFEKLFF. Using reference TRBV7-9 and TRBJ1-4 for the parts outside the CDR3, the full variable domain is DTGVSQNPRHKITKRGQNVTFRCDPISEHNRLYWYRQTLGQGPEFLTYFQNEAQLEKSRLLSDRFSAERPKGSFSTLEIQRTEQGDSAMYLCASTHGGIFEKLFFGSGTQLSVL.

This clone showed up just a few times. The chain has TRBV5-6 and TRBJ2-2; TRBD1 matches at 10 bases. The CDR3 extends over 14 amino acids. The V gene end was trimmed by 2 bases and the J gene end by 6 bases; junction bases not matched to a gene: 1. Germline V gene data show CDR1 as SGHDT and CDR2 as YYEEEE. The CDR3 reads CASSFGQGAGELFF. Here the CDR3 DNA reads TGTGCCAGCAGCTTTGGACAGGGGGCCGGGGAGCTGTTTTTT. Combining the CDR3 with reference TRBV5-6 and TRBJ2-2 gives the whole variable domain DAGVTQSPTHLIKTRGQQVTLRCSPKSGHDTVSWYQQALGQGPQFIFQYYEEEERQRGNFPDRFSGHQFPNYSSELNVNALLLGDSALYLCASSFGQGAGELFFGEGSRLTVL.

V and J are TRBV19 and TRBJ2-3, with TRBD2 matching over 8 bases. The J segment lost 5 bases and the V segment lost 0 bases, leaving 10 bases of the junction unmatched. Germline V CDR1 and CDR2: LNHDA, SQIVND (reference sequence). The CDR3 loop spans 17 amino acids. The DNA for the CDR3 is TGTGCCAGTAGTATAGATGTGACGGGGGGGCCAGGAGATACGCAGTATTTT. Translated, it gives CASSIDVTGGPGDTQYF.

This clone was observed a handful of times. This chain joins TRBV10-3 and TRBJ2-1; no definite D call. CDR1 and CDR2 from the germline V gene are ENHRY and SYGVKD. V was trimmed by 8 bases and J by 8 bases, leaving 13 bases between them. This CDR3 region has 12 residues. CDR3 protein: CAIAVNGYEQFF. The DNA of the CDR3 is TGTGCCATCGCCGTTAACGGGTATGAGCAGTTCTTC.

This CDR3 reads CASSQQTGVRDEKLFF. The CDR3 nucleotides are TGCGCCAGCAGTCAACAGACAGGGGTTAGGGATGAAAAACTGTTTTTT. The chain carries TRBV23-1 and TRBJ1-4; 8 bases match TRBD1. TRBV23-1 is assigned to the ORF class and has an uncertain function. Trimming cost V 2 bases and J 6 bases; bases outside gene matches: 8. The CDR3 totals 16 residues.